Listed below are T cell receptor beta chains from one sample, sequenced in a study of T cells in Graves' hyperthyroidism and ophthalmopathy. MiXCR, applied by TCRdb to the multiplex PCR reads, yields one record per CDR3 protein. The table includes approximately 720,000 distinct CDR3 sequences, around 20% detected once. The sequenced sample was blood. The receptors originated from a woman in her forties or fifties with Graves' hyperthyroidism that later progressed to Graves' ophthalmopathy. The CDR3 runs from the conserved cysteine through the conserved F or W. Each record gives: V gene, D gene, J gene, clone size, CDR3 protein, CDR3 DNA. The D gene is left open where the match is weak. Clone size is shown for a subset of rows, as once, few, many or a class of expanded clone.

TRBV5-1,.,TRBJ2-1,many,CASSLEVAAYNEQFF,TGCGCCAGCAGCCTTGAGGTAGCCGCCTACAATGAGCAGTTCTTC
TRBV11-2,.,TRBJ1-4,many,CASSLLGEKLFF,TGTGCCAGCAGCCTCCTCGGTGAAAAACTGTTTTTT
TRBV5-1,.,TRBJ2-1,many,CASSFDQYNEQFF,TGCGCCAGCAGCTTTGACCAGTACAATGAGCAGTTCTTC
TRBV5-1,.,TRBJ2-1,many,CASSLDAGGIYNEQFF,TGCGCCAGCAGCTTGGACGCAGGGGGGATCTACAATGAGCAGTTCTTC
TRBV24-1,.,TRBJ1-2,few,CATSESGRIEDIYGYTF,TGTGCCACCAGTGAGTCCGGGAGGATCGAAGACATCTATGGCTACACCTTC
TRBV12-3/TRBV12-4,.,TRBJ1-3,.,CASRAISSGNTIYF,TGTGCCAGCAGGGCCATTAGCTCTGGAAACACCATATATTTT
TRBV27,TRBD1,TRBJ1-5,few,CASSLYSGTGSQPQHF,TGTGCCAGCAGTTTATACTCCGGGACAGGGAGTCAGCCCCAGCATTTT
TRBV18,.,TRBJ1-2,many,CASLPVPVGGADYGYTF,TGTGCCAGCTTACCAGTACCAGTTGGGGGCGCGGACTATGGCTACACCTTC
TRBV7-2,TRBD1,TRBJ1-4,few,CASSLVQGLDEKLFF,TGTGCCAGCAGCTTAGTACAGGGGCTGGATGAAAAACTGTTTTTT
TRBV19,.,TRBJ1-5,.,CASSIQLKGNQPQHF,TGTGCCAGTAGTATTCAACTGAAAGGGAATCAGCCCCAGCATTTT
TRBV30,.,TRBJ2-1,few,CAWSATSSYNEQFF,TGTGCCTGGAGTGCAACGAGCTCCTACAATGAGCAGTTCTTC
TRBV15,.,TRBJ2-3,.,CATSTRGHMADTQYF,TGTGCCACCAGCACCCGGGGCCATATGGCAGATACGCAGTATTTT
TRBV20-1,.,TRBJ1-5,.,CSASNLGQGDQPQHF,TGCAGTGCTAGTAACCTCGGCCAAGGGGATCAGCCCCAGCATTTT
TRBV7-9,.,TRBJ1-1,many,CASSLEEHTEAFF,TGTGCCAGCAGCTTAGAAGAGCACACTGAAGCTTTCTTT
TRBV5-1,.,TRBJ1-3,few,CASSLGHESSGNTIYF,TGCGCCAGCAGCTTGGGTCACGAGAGCTCTGGAAACACCATATATTTT
TRBV27,TRBD1,TRBJ2-7,few,CASSWDSVSYEQYF,TGTGCCAGCAGTTGGGACAGCGTATCCTACGAGCAGTACTTC
TRBV9,.,TRBJ2-5,many,CASSVGPAGEETQYF,TGTGCCAGCAGCGTAGGTCCGGCCGGGGAAGAGACCCAGTACTTC
TRBV7-2,TRBD1,TRBJ2-3,.,CASSSLRQGASTDTQYF,TGTGCCAGCAGCTCCCTACGACAGGGGGCAAGCACAGATACGCAGTATTTT
TRBV27,.,TRBJ1-5,few,CASRRGLGQPQHF,TGTGCCAGCCGCCGGGGGCTCGGTCAGCCCCAGCATTTT